This T cell receptor beta chain is drawn from a study of blood T cell repertoires in COVID-19. Overall study context: Sample material is recorded as cDNA or gDNA derived from T cells, B-cell-depleted T cells, or PBMCs.

This clone was seen a few times. The method was immunoSEQ multiplex PCR; TCRdb's version includes in-frame clones alone and lacks a portion of them. The table records roughly 68,000 clones, about nine tenths of them present only once. V shed 3 bases and J shed 3 bases, with 14 bases lying between them. Germline CDR1 LNHDA, CDR2 SQIVND (reference sequence). This CDR3 is built from 16 residues. The chain combines TRBV19 with TRBJ1-4, with D perhaps matching TRBD1 (5 bases). What was sequenced was peripheral blood. The TCR sequence derives from a woman in her sixties with COVID-19, enrolled during active disease. The CDR3: CASSIPSTAPNEKLFF. For the CDR3, the DNA is TGTGCCAGTAGTATTCCCTCGACAGCGCCTAATGAAAAACTGTTTTTT.